What follows are 28 T cell receptor beta chains derived from one specimen sequenced in a study of beta chain features in type 1 diabetes. Findings and caveats of the study: Among patients with Type 1 diabetes, TCRB CDR3s were moderately but significantly shorter in every one of the four CD4+ subsets.

For these TCRs, the target antigens are not known. The entirety of the isolated RNA underwent reverse transcription, so expressed TCRB transcripts were sequenced. Profiled with immunoSEQ multiplex PCR; TCRdb holds only in-frame clones, not every one. The table includes fewer than 300,000 clones, roughly 10% detected once. The material sequenced was naive CD4+ T cells from blood. These receptors originate from a man aged 25 to 45 with type 1 diabetes.

This clone was counted a few times. The rearrangement joins TRBV5-1 to TRBJ2-3; 9 nucleotides agree with TRBD2. The CDR3 runs 16 residues. V was clipped by 1 base and J by 1 base; unmatched bases: 4. Germline V gives CDR1 SGHRS, CDR2 YFSETQ. The CDR3 region is CASSLMTSGGTDTQYF. The CDR3 region has the DNA TGCGCCAGCAGCTTGATGACTAGCGGCGGCACAGATACGCAGTATTTT.

This chain links TRBV6-6 with TRBJ2-5, with a weak D call TRBD1 (5 bases). The CDR3 contains 15 residues. The ends were cut back, 8 bases at V and 6 bases at J, with 22 bases in the middle. Germline V gives CDR1 MNHNY, CDR2 SVGAGI (reference sequence). CDR3 coding DNA: TGTGCCAGCCGGCCCACAGGAACGTGGGTGAAGACCCAGTACTTC. Its translation is CASRPTGTWVKTQYF.

The chain has TRBV2 and TRBJ2-1; weak D call: TRBD1 (6 bases). The CDR3 is made up of 14 amino acids. CDR1 is SNHLY, CDR2 FYNNEI, per germline. Deletions cut 7 bases from V and 5 bases from J, with 15 bases between. The CDR3 sequence is CASIWGRGDNEQFF. The CDR3 nucleotides are TGTGCCAGCATATGGGGGCGCGGAGACAATGAGCAGTTCTTC. Looking up the rest from reference TRBV2 and TRBJ2-1 gives the full variable domain: EPEVTQTPSHQVTQMGQEVILRCVPISNHLYFYWYRQILGQKVEFLVSFYNNEISEKSEIFDDQFSVERPDGSNFTLKIRSTKLEDSAMYFCASIWGRGDNEQFFGPGTRLTVL.

This clone was seen only a few times. V and J are TRBV9 and TRBJ1-5, with TRBD1 matching 7 bases. With V trimmed by 0 bases and J by 3 bases, 3 bases remained unmatched. There are 15 residues in the CDR3. The germline CDR1 and CDR2 sequences are SGDLS and YYNGEE. The CDR3 spells CASSVGGQYNQPQHF. The DNA for the CDR3 is TGTGCCAGCAGCGTAGGGGGACAGTACAATCAGCCCCAGCATTTT.

Only a few counts were recorded for this clone. This chain uses TRBV2 with TRBJ2-1, with 7 bases lining up with TRBD1. This CDR3 spans 15 amino acids. Trimming cost V 6 bases and J 0 bases; bases outside gene matches: 5. Germline-derived CDR1 and CDR2 are SNHLY and FYNNEI. CDR3 region: CASSPDRSSYNEQFF. CDR3 DNA: TGTGCCAGCAGCCCGGACAGGAGCTCCTACAATGAGCAGTTCTTC.

This sequence joins TRBV10-3 and TRBJ2-2; D might be TRBD1 (5 bases). The germline gives CDR1 ENHRY, CDR2 SYGVKD. This CDR3 has 15 amino acids. The V and J ends lost 0 bases and 7 bases respectively, with 12 bases between them. CDR3 sequence: CAISESVRDDGELFF. The CDR3 DNA follows: TGTGCCATCAGTGAGTCGGTCAGGGATGACGGGGAGCTGTTTTTT.

This clone came up a few times. This chain uses TRBV5-1 with TRBJ1-2, with D maybe TRBD1 (5 bases). The CDR3 consists of 12 residues. V was cut by 6 bases and J by 6 bases, with 12 bases left in between. CDR1 and CDR2 (germline): SGHRS, YFSETQ. CDR3 sequence reads: CASTTAGDGYTF. CDR3 coding DNA: TGCGCCAGCACCACCGCGGGGGATGGCTACACCTTC.

A few counts support this clone. The chain recombines TRBV18 with TRBJ2-5; 7 nucleotides align to TRBD2. J was trimmed by 5 bases and V by 3 bases; bases with no gene match: 3. From germline, CDR1 is KGHSH and CDR2 LQKENI. The length of the CDR3 is 13 residues. The CDR3 region is CASSPVGGETQYF. Written as DNA, the CDR3 is TGTGCCAGCTCACCGGTCGGGGGGGAGACCCAGTACTTC.

V and J are TRBV4-3 and TRBJ2-5; the match to TRBD2 covers 11 bases. The length of the CDR3 is 16 residues. V shed 3 bases and J 5 bases; nucleotides not matched to a gene: 8. The germline V gene encodes CDR1 LGHNA and CDR2 YSLEER. In nucleotides, the CDR3 is TGCGCCAGCAGCCAGGGGCTAGCGGGGGGCGGGGAGACCCAGTACTTC. Its protein is CASSQGLAGGGETQYF.

This clone was recorded a few times. The chain uses TRBV5-4 and TRBJ2-1; the D gene is possibly TRBD2 (7 bases). The V gene lost 5 bases and the J gene lost 5 bases, with 14 bases spanning the gap. The germline gives CDR1 SGHNT, CDR2 YYREEE (reference sequence). This CDR3 is 14 amino acids long. CDR3 residues: CASRPGGIDNEQFF. CDR3 in DNA: TGTGCCAGCAGGCCGGGGGGCATAGACAATGAGCAGTTCTTC.

There are a few counts of this clone. In DNA, the CDR3 is TGCGCCAGCAGCCAAGATAGTGCCATCGCGGTTACCTACGAGCAGTACTTC. Translation: CASSQDSAIAVTYEQYF. The gene calls are TRBV4-1 and TRBJ2-7; D is undetermined. The V end was cut by 0 bases, the J end by 2 bases, with 17 bases between. The CDR3 spans 17 residues. Germline V gives CDR1 MGHRA, CDR2 YSYEKL.

This clone was observed a handful of times. This chain uses TRBV5-1 with TRBJ1-4; TRBD1 matches at 9 bases. The CDR3 length is 15 residues. After removal of 4 bases from V and 5 bases from J, the junction contained 6 bases not matched to a gene. Per germline, CDR1 SGHRS and CDR2 YFSETQ. The CDR3 DNA sequence: TGCGCCAGCAGCATCGGGACAGGGCGGAATGAAAAACTGTTTTTT. Protein: CASSIGTGRNEKLFF.

This clone has more than one count but fewer than ten. The genes are TRBV5-1 and TRBJ2-3, with D possibly being TRBD2 (5 bases). This CDR3 comprises 15 residues. Trimming removed 0 bases from V and 4 bases from J, with 12 bases in between. Looked up from germline, CDR1 is SGHRS and CDR2 is YFSETQ. The CDR3 DNA is TGCGCCAGCAGCTTGGGAGGGCACGGGGCAGATACGCAGTATTTT. Protein: CASSLGGHGADTQYF.

This clone came up a few times. The V call is TRBV9, the J call TRBJ1-1; possibly TRBD1 for D (5 bases). Looked up from germline, CDR1 is SGDLS and CDR2 is YYNGEE. Trimming stripped 0 bases from V and 1 base from J, with 13 bases between. There are 16 residues in the CDR3. The CDR3 sequence is CASSVGWGDKNTEAFF. As DNA, the CDR3 is TGTGCCAGCAGCGTAGGATGGGGGGATAAGAACACTGAAGCTTTCTTT.

This clone came up a few times. The rearrangement uses TRBV5-1 and TRBJ1-1; the match to TRBD1 covers 8 bases. The trim removed 5 bases at V and 7 bases at J, leaving 7 bases unmatched. Germline V lookup: CDR1 SGHRS, CDR2 YFSETQ. This CDR3 comprises 13 residues. For the CDR3, the DNA is TGCGCCAGCAGTCCGGGACAGGACAGTGAAGCTTTCTTT. This translates into CASSPGQDSEAFF.

This chain links TRBV9 with TRBJ1-2; the D gene is possibly TRBD1 (5 bases). Germline V CDR1 and CDR2: SGDLS, YYNGEE. The CDR3 is 15 amino acids. V lost 2 bases and J lost 4, with 15 bases in between. The CDR3 sequence is CASSVEGRGLYGYTF. In nucleotides, the CDR3 is TGTGCCAGCAGCGTGGAGGGAAGGGGCCTCTATGGCTACACCTTC.

This clone was counted a few times. The chain combines TRBV18 with TRBJ1-5; D is ambiguous. The CDR3 is 12 amino acids. CDR1 is KGHSH and CDR2 is LQKENI in the germline V gene. The germline V and J ends were trimmed by 6 bases and 4 bases, with 7 bases remaining between them. In DNA, the CDR3 is TGTGCCAGCTCCACTTCAAATCAGCCCCAGCATTTT. Protein product: CASSTSNQPQHF.

This clone was seen a few times. The chain couples TRBV19 to TRBJ1-5; D is possibly TRBD1 (6 bases). The V and J ends lost 4 bases and 1 base respectively, with 11 bases between them. CDR1 is LNHDA, CDR2 SQIVND, per germline (reference sequence). The CDR3 covers 15 residues. CDR3 bases: TGTGCCAGTAGTACAAACAGGGACAGCAATCAGCCCCAGCATTTT. This sequence encodes CASSTNRDSNQPQHF.

V is TRBV18 and J is TRBJ2-1; 10 nucleotides agree with TRBD2. This CDR3 region has 15 residues. Trimming cost V 6 bases and J 7 bases; bases outside gene matches: 9. Germline loops: CDR1 KGHSH, CDR2 LQKENI. The CDR3 DNA follows: TGTGCCAGCTCCCAAACTAGCGGGGCGTGGAATGAGCAGTTCTTC. It is translated as CASSQTSGAWNEQFF. The full variable domain, in which reference TRBV18 and TRBJ2-1 provide the parts outside the CDR3, is NAGVMQNPRHLVRRRGQEARLRCSPMKGHSHVYWYRQLPEEGLKFMVYLQKENIIDESGMPKERFSAEFPKEGPSILRIQQVVRGDSAAYFCASSQTSGAWNEQFFGPGTRLTVL.

There are a few counts of this clone. The chain has TRBV7-2 and TRBJ2-4, with D maybe TRBD2 (5 bases). CDR3 length: 14 amino acids. In germline, CDR1 is SGHTA, CDR2 FQGNSA. V was clipped by 7 bases and J by 0 bases, with 10 bases between them. CDR3 protein: CASTAGVAKNIQYF. The CDR3 DNA follows: TGTGCCAGCACCGCCGGGGTAGCCAAAAACATTCAGTACTTC.

The V call is TRBV7-8, the J call TRBJ2-1, with D possibly matching TRBD2 (6 bases). The CDR3 length is 16 residues. V was trimmed by 8 bases and J by 0 bases, leaving 17 bases between them. CDR1 and CDR2 (germline): SGHVS, FQNEAQ. The CDR3 sequence is CASHERRGSSYNEQFF. Here the CDR3 DNA reads TGTGCCAGCCATGAAAGGCGGGGCAGCTCCTACAATGAGCAGTTCTTC.

J is TRBJ1-1 and V is TRBV29-1; no clear D gene. The CDR3 is 14 amino acids. Per the germline V gene, CDR1 is SQVTM and CDR2 is ANQGSEA. V lost 4 bases and J 0 bases, leaving 12 bases between the germline ends. CDR3 nucleotide sequence: TGCAGCGTTGCTCTCATGCAGGTGAACACTGAAGCTTTCTTT. Protein sequence: CSVALMQVNTEAFF.

The CDR3 is CASSGGISGANVLTF. The CDR3 coding sequence is TGTGCCAGCAGCGGCGGGATCTCTGGGGCCAACGTCCTGACTTTC. The V and J genes are TRBV5-4 and TRBJ2-6, with a weak D call TRBD2 (6 bases). Germline V gene sequence: CDR1 SGHNT, CDR2 YYREEE (reference sequence). V was shortened by 4 bases and J by 0 bases, with 8 bases between the two germline ends. This CDR3 spans 15 amino acids.

The rearrangement links TRBV6-1 to TRBJ2-3; D may be TRBD2 (7 bases). Germline loops: CDR1 MNHNS, CDR2 SASEGT. The length of the CDR3 is 15 residues. Trimming removed 6 bases from V and 1 base from J, with 14 bases in between. The CDR3 coding sequence is TGTGCCAGCAGCCAGGGGAGCGGGGGCACAGATACGCAGTATTTT. Translating it yields CASSQGSGGTDTQYF.

This clone showed up just a few times. V and J are TRBV5-1 and TRBJ2-3; D unresolved. The germline CDR1 and CDR2 sequences are SGHRS and YFSETQ. The CDR3 has 15 amino acids. V gave up 0 bases and J gave up 1 base, with 9 bases separating them. The CDR3 coding sequence is TGCGCCAGCAGCTTGGACGGAGAGGGCACAGATACGCAGTATTTT. Its translation: CASSLDGEGTDTQYF.

CDR3 residues: CSARSGTQAFF. Written as DNA, the CDR3 is TGCAGTGCTAGGAGCGGGACTCAAGCTTTCTTT. The chain carries TRBV20-1 and TRBJ1-1; TRBD1 might be the D (5 bases). The CDR3 totals 11 residues. Trimming stripped 3 bases from V and 9 bases from J, with 11 bases between. The germline CDR1 and CDR2 sequences are DFQATT and SNEGSKA (reference sequence).

The CDR3 region is CASSGPHRLGRGNEQFF. DNA of the CDR3: TGTGCCAGCAGTGGCCCCCACCGCTTGGGGCGGGGAAATGAGCAGTTCTTC. This rearrangement joins TRBV2 to TRBJ2-1; TRBD2 is a possible D gene (6 bases). Germline CDR1 reads SNHLY; CDR2 reads FYNNEI. CDR3 size: 17 residues. V gave up 4 bases and J gave up 7 bases, with 23 bases separating them.

This clone was seen a few times. J is TRBJ2-2 and V is TRBV5-1; D uncertain. Trimming took off 1 base at V and 0 bases at J, with 7 bases between the two ends. The CDR3 covers 15 residues. Germline lookup yields CDR1 SGHRS and CDR2 YFSETQ. CDR3: CASSLFGANTGELFF. For the CDR3, the DNA is TGCGCCAGCAGCTTGTTCGGAGCGAACACCGGGGAGCTGTTTTTT.